This passage covers 23 T cell receptor beta chains from one sample sequenced in a study of cytomegalovirus exposure and HLA in healthy donors. The PCR used 60 Vbeta and 13 Jbeta primers. The data were produced by immunoSEQ multiplex PCR, yet TCRdb's version contains in-frame clones alone and is incomplete. The profile covers fewer than 150,000 clones, with about 75% appearing a single time and 1.5% to 2% taken by the ten largest. Sequenced input: PBMCs. These receptors all stem from a woman aged 30 to 39 in good health and CMV-seronegative.

The chain carries TRBV6-4 and TRBJ2-2; 8 positions match TRBD1. Looked up from germline, CDR1 is MRHNA and CDR2 is SNTAGT. With V trimmed by 6 bases and J by 3 bases, 9 bases remained unmatched. CDR3 length: 16 residues. The CDR3 is CASRNRGRWDTGELFF. As DNA, the CDR3 is TGTGCCAGCAGGAACAGGGGGAGGTGGGACACCGGGGAGCTGTTTTTT.

The rearrangement joins TRBV28 to TRBJ2-5; 8 bases agree with TRBD2. This CDR3 region has 14 residues. Germline V gives CDR1 MDHEN, CDR2 SYDVKM. V was pared by 5 bases and J by 4 bases, with 6 bases of the junction left unmatched. For the CDR3, the DNA is TGTGCCAGCAGTAACGGGGGGGCCGGAGAGACCCAGTACTTC. Translation gives CASSNGGAGETQYF.

V gene TRBV19 combines with J gene TRBJ2-7, with 10 bases aligning to TRBD2. CDR1 is LNHDA and CDR2 is SQIVND in the germline V gene (reference sequence). CDR3 length equals 17 residues. Germline trimming cut 5 bases from V and 1 base from J; bases unmatched to any gene: 11. The CDR3 DNA follows: TGTGCCAGTAGTCCCAGACCTAGCGGGAGCGAGTCCTACGAGCAGTACTTC. Residues: CASSPRPSGSESYEQYF.

The gene calls are TRBV18 and TRBJ1-4, with TRBD1 identical over 8 bases. The CDR3 extends over 16 amino acids. Germline lookup yields CDR1 KGHSH and CDR2 LQKENI. V dropped 4 bases and J dropped 8; count of bases not matched to a gene: 12. The CDR3 DNA sequence: TGTGCCAGCTCACTCACATCGACAGGGGAGGAGGAAAAACTGTTTTTT. Its protein is CASSLTSTGEEEKLFF.

This sequence joins TRBV27 and TRBJ2-7; perhaps TRBD1 as D (6 bases). The germline V gene has CDR1 MNHEY and CDR2 SMNVEV (reference sequence). Between the trimmed V and J ends, which lost 8 bases and 0 bases, there was a span of 14 bases. The CDR3 loop spans 14 amino acids. The CDR3 region has the DNA TGTGCCAGCCGTGAAGGGACACTCTCCTACGAGCAGTACTTC. It codes for CASREGTLSYEQYF.

This sequence joins TRBV6-1 and TRBJ1-5, with D hard to call. The CDR3 runs 17 residues. Trimming took 0 bases from V and 0 from J, leaving 12 bases between them. Per germline, CDR1 MNHNS and CDR2 SASEGT. The CDR3 bases are TGTGCCAGCAGTGAAGCGATTACAGAAGTTAGCAATCAGCCCCAGCATTTT. Amino acids: CASSEAITEVSNQPQHF.

This sequence joins TRBV13 and TRBJ2-2, with 7 bases identical to TRBD2. The CDR3 is made up of 16 amino acids. V lost 2 bases, J lost 4 bases, and 7 bases stayed unmatched. CDR1 is PRHDT and CDR2 is FYEKMQ in the germline V gene (reference sequence). The CDR3 spells CASSLFGGGSTGELFF. The CDR3 region has the DNA TGTGCCAGCAGCTTATTTGGCGGGGGTAGCACCGGGGAGCTGTTTTTT.

The rearrangement joins TRBV7-9 to TRBJ1-4, with 11 positions matching TRBD1. CDR3 size: 17 residues. V lost 6 bases and J lost 8; bases outside the gene matches: 14. CDR1 is SEHNR, CDR2 FQNEAQ, per germline (reference sequence). The CDR3 sequence is CASSRGQGALFGEKLFF. CDR3 sequence (DNA): TGTGCCAGCAGTAGAGGACAGGGGGCATTGTTCGGGGAAAAACTGTTTTTT.

In DNA, the CDR3 is TGTGCCATCAGGCCGAGGCAGGGGGAAGAGACCCAGTACTTC. It codes for CAIRPRQGEETQYF. The chain is built from TRBV10-3 and TRBJ2-5, with TRBD1 matching 7 bases. CDR3 length: 14 residues. Germline CDR1 is ENHRY and CDR2 is SYGVKD. Unmatched junction bases numbered 7, after V lost 6 bases and J lost 3 bases.

This clone was counted once. The rearrangement joins TRBV14 to TRBJ1-1, with D uncertain. Trimming pared 5 bases from V and 11 bases from J, leaving 12 bases between. From germline, CDR1 is SGHDN and CDR2 FVKESK. The CDR3 totals 11 residues. CDR3 loop: CASSSGPDAFF. The CDR3 coding sequence is TGTGCCAGCAGCAGCGGTCCCGACGCTTTCTTT.

This clone was detected only a few times. V gene TRBV7-8 combines with J gene TRBJ2-7; D possibly corresponds to TRBD2 (6 bases). The CDR3 runs to 17 residues. Germline V CDR1 and CDR2: SGHVS, FQNEAQ. V lost 1 base and J lost 3, with 19 bases in between. CDR3 sequence reads: CASSLENFGTPLYEQYF. CDR3 DNA: TGTGCCAGCAGCTTAGAGAACTTCGGGACTCCCCTCTACGAGCAGTACTTC. The entire variable domain, with the rest obtained from reference TRBV7-8 and TRBJ2-7, is as follows: GAGVSQSPRYKVAKRGQDVALRCDPISGHVSLFWYQQALGQGPEFLTYFQNEAQLDKSGLPSDRFFAERPEGSVSTLKIQRTQQEDSAVYLCASSLENFGTPLYEQYFGPGTRLTVT.

The chain employs TRBV19 and TRBJ1-1; 7 bases are a match to TRBD1. J was trimmed by 2 bases and V by 7 bases; bases with no gene match: 7. CDR1 is LNHDA, CDR2 SQIVND, per germline (reference sequence). There are 14 residues in the CDR3. Written as DNA, the CDR3 is TGTGCCAGTATTCCGGGACAGAGAAACACTGAAGCTTTCTTT. This gives the protein CASIPGQRNTEAFF. Full variable domain (missing parts from reference TRBV19 and TRBJ1-1): DGGITQSPKYLFRKEGQNVTLSCEQNLNHDAMYWYRQDPGQGLRLIYYSQIVNDFQKGDIAEGYSVSREKKESFPLTVTSAQKNPTAFYLCASIPGQRNTEAFFGQGTRLTVV.

This chain connects TRBV5-6 to TRBJ1-1; D is undetermined. Germline lookup yields CDR1 SGHDT and CDR2 YYEEEE. Trimming removed 2 bases from V and 0 bases from J, with 5 bases in between. The CDR3 length is 13 residues. CDR3 DNA: TGTGCCAGCAGCTTAGGAGTGAACACTGAAGCTTTCTTT. The encoded protein is CASSLGVNTEAFF.

This rearrangement joins TRBV27 to TRBJ1-6; tentatively, D is TRBD1 (6 bases). The V and J ends lost 2 bases and 9 bases respectively, with 23 bases between them. Looked up from germline, CDR1 is MNHEY and CDR2 is SMNVEV (reference sequence). The CDR3 is 18 residues long. DNA for the CDR3: TGTGCCAGCAGTTTAACCTGGACAGCAAACGGACTGGGTTCACCCCTCCACTTT. Its protein product is CASSLTWTANGLGSPLHF.

J is TRBJ2-3 and V is TRBV6-1, with D perhaps matching TRBD1 (6 bases). This CDR3 contains 15 residues. The V and J ends lost 2 bases and 1 base respectively, with 10 bases between them. Germline CDR1 reads MNHNS; CDR2 reads SASEGT. Here the CDR3 DNA reads TGTGCCAGCAGTGAACAACAGGGTGGCACAGATACGCAGTATTTT. Residues: CASSEQQGGTDTQYF.

This clone was counted a single time. This chain uses TRBV5-1 with TRBJ1-1; the match to TRBD1 covers 10 bases. The CDR3 is made up of 15 amino acids. The V and J ends lost 3 bases and 0 bases, in that order; junction bases with no gene match: 2. The germline V gene encodes CDR1 SGHRS and CDR2 YFSETQ. This CDR3 reads CASSSGTGVNTEAFF. Here the CDR3 DNA reads TGCGCCAGCAGCTCCGGGACAGGGGTGAACACTGAAGCTTTCTTT.

In this sample, this clone turned up once. The chain links TRBV29-1 to TRBJ2-3; tentative D call: TRBD1 (5 bases). Trimming took 7 bases from V and 1 from J, leaving 12 bases between them. The CDR3 is made up of 13 amino acids. Germline CDR1 is SQVTM and CDR2 is ANQGSEA. The CDR3 coding sequence is TGCAGCGCCGACACAGGAGGCACAGATACGCAGTATTTT. Protein sequence: CSADTGGTDTQYF.

This chain uses TRBV18 with TRBJ2-3, with D tentatively TRBD2 (6 bases). Germline assignment: CDR1 KGHSH and CDR2 LQKENI. V gave up 3 bases and J gave up 2 bases, with 12 bases separating them. This CDR3 spans 15 amino acids. The CDR3 protein is CASSPPGLSTDTQYF. CDR3 DNA: TGTGCCAGCTCACCGCCGGGACTTTCCACAGATACGCAGTATTTT.

The rearrangement joins TRBV11-1 to TRBJ1-6; TRBD1 matches at 7 bases. The J segment lost 7 bases and the V segment lost 0 bases, leaving 9 bases of the junction unmatched. The CDR3 is 17 residues long. Germline V gives CDR1 SGHAT, CDR2 FQDESV (reference sequence). CDR3 bases: TGTGCCAGCAGCTTAGCGCCCCCGGGACAGACCAATTCACCCCTCCACTTT. This translates into CASSLAPPGQTNSPLHF.

This clone has a single count. The rearrangement joins TRBV5-1 to TRBJ2-1, with D uncertain. Looked up from germline, CDR1 is SGHRS and CDR2 is YFSETQ. CDR3 size: 15 residues. The V end was cut by 0 bases, the J end by 8 bases, with 15 bases between. The CDR3 protein is CASSLGRSGGDEQFF. The CDR3 DNA sequence: TGCGCCAGCAGCTTGGGGCGGTCGGGTGGCGATGAGCAGTTCTTC.

The chain links TRBV4-2 to TRBJ1-4, with TRBD1 as a possible D gene (6 bases). CDR1 and CDR2 from the germline V gene are LGHNA and YNFKEQ. CDR3 size: 14 residues. The V end lost 0 bases, the J end lost 11 bases, and 13 bases lay between the germline ends. The CDR3: CASSQDWQGKKLFF. The CDR3 DNA sequence: TGTGCCAGCAGCCAAGATTGGCAGGGGAAGAAACTGTTTTTT.

CDR3 bases: TGTGCCAGTAGTTTCGGACAGTTCTACGAGCAGTACTTC. Amino acids: CASSFGQFYEQYF. The chain employs TRBV19 and TRBJ2-7; tentative D call: TRBD1 (6 bases). The V end lost 5 bases, the J end lost 3 bases, and 11 bases lay between the germline ends. Germline values: CDR1 LNHDA, CDR2 SQIVND (reference sequence). The CDR3 is 13 residues long.

This clone was seen a few times. The chain links TRBV10-1 to TRBJ2-7; the match to TRBD1 covers 8 bases. There are 12 residues in the CDR3. Unmatched junction bases numbered 2, after V lost 4 bases and J lost 6 bases. CDR1 and CDR2 from the germline V gene are WNHNN and SYGVQD (reference sequence). The CDR3 DNA is TGCGCCAGCAGTGGGACAGGGAGCGAGCAGTACTTC. Residues: CASSGTGSEQYF.